This T cell receptor (beta chain) was found in a study of T cell responses to AZD1222 COVID-19 vaccine. The CDR3 has 16 amino acids. TCRdb's table, derived via immunoSEQ multiplex PCR, lists solely in-frame clones and lacks some. The sample has about 150,000 clones, 80% to 95% seen once. Study conclusions and caveats: Among the donors, most were white British and more were female, and clonal diversity was possibly underestimated. Unmutated regions of variants are reportedly targeted by nearly half of spike-specific TCRs. Repertoire sampling was restricted to post-peak T cell response timepoints. Only a handful of people who got AZD1222 tested seropositive at baseline.

Concerning this clone itself: Its antigen is unidentified.

The genes are TRBV21-1 and TRBJ2-7; the table calls TRBD2, which could not be checked here. TRBV21-1 is a known pseudogene. The receptor was isolated from an adult who received the AZD1222 COVID-19 vaccine. The sequences come from peripheral blood, collected 28 days after the second AZD1222 dose. Written as DNA, the CDR3 is TGTGCCAGCAGCACGGGACTAGCGGGAGTCTCCTACGAGCAGTACTTC. It is translated as CASSTGLAGVSYEQYF.